The next 26 T cell receptor beta chains were all read from a single sample in a study of T cell responses to AZD1222 COVID-19 vaccine. Sequencing was performed with immunoSEQ multiplex PCR; in TCRdb, only in-frame clones are kept and a portion is missing. The sample carries 93,000 or so clones, 75% to 95% recorded once. The sample consisted of peripheral blood, taken on day 0 of AZD1222 vaccination. These receptors all stem from an adult in good health.

V and J are TRBV5-6 and TRBJ2-1; TRBD2 matches at 10 bases. The germline V gene encodes CDR1 SGHDT and CDR2 YYEEEE. This CDR3 is 14 amino acids long. Unmatched junction bases numbered 1, after V lost 0 bases and J lost 7 bases. This chain's CDR3 is CASSLASGRNEQFF. The CDR3 DNA reads as TGTGCCAGCAGCTTGGCTAGCGGGAGAAATGAGCAGTTCTTC.

A remark on this clone: This sample includes further DNA sequences coding for the same CDR3. The chain employs TRBV11-2 and TRBJ2-7; 7 nucleotides align to TRBD1. In germline, CDR1 is SGHAT, CDR2 FQNNGV. Trimming at V came to 5 bases and at J to 3 bases, leaving 4 bases not matched to a gene. The CDR3 is made up of 13 amino acids. The chain's CDR3 is CASSLGQNYEQYF. The CDR3 DNA sequence: TGTGCCAGCAGCCTGGGACAGAACTACGAGCAGTACTTC. Full variable domain (missing parts from reference TRBV11-2 and TRBJ2-7): EAGVAQSPRYKIIEKRQSVAFWCNPISGHATLYWYQQILGQGPKLLIQFQNNGVVDDSQLPKDRFSAERLKGVDSTLKIQPAKLEDSAVYLCASSLGQNYEQYFGPGTRLTVT.

The J gene is TRBJ1-5, the V gene TRBV2; D not resolved. The length of the CDR3 is 14 residues. V lost 0 bases and J 11 bases, leaving 14 bases between the germline ends. The germline V gene has CDR1 SNHLY and CDR2 FYNNEI. The CDR3 protein is CASSEAEGKLSQHF. Written as DNA, the CDR3 is TGTGCCAGCAGTGAAGCCGAGGGTAAACTCTCCCAGCATTTT.

The CDR3 is CASSLQPPGTDSSYEQYF. The CDR3 DNA sequence: TGTGCCAGCAGCTTACAACCCCCAGGGACCGACAGCTCCTACGAGCAGTACTTC. J is TRBJ2-7 and V is TRBV7-3; the D call may be TRBD1 or TRBD2 (5 bases each). Trimming removed 2 bases from V and 0 bases from J, with 20 bases in between. The CDR3 extends over 18 amino acids. Per the germline V gene, CDR1 is SGHTA and CDR2 is FQGTGA.

The sample holds one count of this clone. The chain joins TRBV6-2 or TRBV6-3 to TRBJ1-4; the match to TRBD1 covers 8 bases. With V trimmed by 4 bases and J by 6 bases, 7 bases remained unmatched. The CDR3 spans 15 residues. CDR1 is MNHEY, CDR2 SVGEGT, per germline. DNA of the CDR3: TGTGCCAGCAGTTCCCCGACAGGGGAGTATGAAAAACTGTTTTTT. Translation gives CASSSPTGEYEKLFF.

The chain joins TRBV9 to TRBJ1-2; D not certain. The V and J ends lost 0 bases and 1 base respectively, with 19 bases between them. Per germline, CDR1 SGDLS and CDR2 YYNGEE. The CDR3 covers 18 residues. In DNA form, the CDR3 reads TGTGCCAGCAGCGTAGAGTCTGGGGAGGGTTGGGGTAACTATGGCTACACCTTC. It is translated as CASSVESGEGWGNYGYTF.

V is TRBV28 and J is TRBJ2-7; no firm D call. V lost 6 bases to trimming and J lost 0 bases, with 12 bases between them. Germline V lookup: CDR1 MDHEN, CDR2 SYDVKM. The CDR3 sequence is 14 residues long. Here the CDR3 DNA reads TGTGCCAGCAGCGCCGTGACCCCCTCCTACGAGCAGTACTTC. This sequence encodes CASSAVTPSYEQYF.

This clone was found once. V is TRBV11-2 and J is TRBJ2-1; D gene unclear. Trimming cost V 1 base and J 9 bases, with 7 bases left between them. CDR1 is SGHAT, CDR2 FQNNGV, per germline. This CDR3 has 12 amino acids. The CDR3 sequence: CASSLVLGEQFF. CDR3 bases: TGTGCCAGCAGCTTAGTACTTGGTGAGCAGTTCTTC.

The chain carries TRBV5-4 and TRBJ2-2, with D tentatively TRBD1 (6 bases). V lost 1 base and J 0 bases, leaving 16 bases between the germline ends. This CDR3 region has 18 residues. Germline V CDR1 and CDR2: SGHNT, YYREEE (reference sequence). Here the CDR3 reads CASSLSQGRGPNTGELFF. CDR3 DNA sequence: TGTGCCAGCAGCTTGTCTCAGGGCAGGGGCCCGAACACCGGGGAGCTGTTTTTT.

This clone occurred once. This chain connects TRBV4-1 to TRBJ2-7, with 7 positions matching TRBD1. The CDR3 is 15 amino acids. After removal of 1 base from V and 5 bases from J, the junction contained 8 bases not matched to a gene. Looked up from germline, CDR1 is MGHRA and CDR2 is YSYEKL. The CDR3 here is CASSQAGQDLDEQYF. CDR3 DNA: TGCGCCAGCAGCCAAGCCGGACAGGATTTGGACGAGCAGTACTTC.

The V gene is TRBV24-1, the J gene TRBJ2-7, with D possibly matching TRBD2 (7 bases). Trimming stripped 3 bases from V and 3 bases from J, with 14 bases between. CDR1 and CDR2 from the germline V gene are KGHDR and SFDVKD. This CDR3 spans 15 amino acids. CDR3 coding DNA: TGTGCCACCAGTGATCCCAGGGAGGGGGGCTACGAGCAGTACTTC. Protein product: CATSDPREGGYEQYF.

J is TRBJ1-3 and V is TRBV7-2, with D unresolved. The CDR3 has 14 residues. The V gene lost 5 bases and the J gene lost 0 bases, with 8 bases spanning the gap. Looked up from germline, CDR1 is SGHTA and CDR2 is FQGNSA. CDR3: CASSQLSSGNTIYF. In DNA, the CDR3 is TGTGCCAGCAGCCAACTTAGCTCTGGAAACACCATATATTTT. The complete variable domain, with remaining parts taken from reference TRBV7-2 and TRBJ1-3, reads GAGVSQSPSNKVTEKGKDVELRCDPISGHTALYWYRQSLGQGLEFLIYFQGNSAPDKSGLPSDRFSAERTGGSVSTLTIQRTQQEDSAVYLCASSQLSSGNTIYFGEGSWLTVV.

The chain combines TRBV10-3 with TRBJ1-1, with D unresolved. Trimming pared 6 bases from V and 8 bases from J, leaving 13 bases between. The germline V gene encodes CDR1 ENHRY and CDR2 SYGVKD. The CDR3 has 12 residues. CDR3 amino acids: CAIRSQGWEAFF. Here the CDR3 DNA reads TGTGCCATCAGATCCCAAGGGTGGGAAGCTTTCTTT.

This clone has just a few counts. The chain links TRBV4-2 to TRBJ2-2; D gene uncertain. Trimming shortened V by 8 bases and J by 1 base, and 11 bases separated the two germline ends. The CDR3 totals 14 residues. Germline CDR1 LGHNA, CDR2 YNFKEQ. The CDR3 DNA is TGTGCCAGCTCCCTTCAGGTGAACACCGGGGAGCTGTTTTTT. Protein product: CASSLQVNTGELFF.

The chain has TRBV27 and TRBJ1-6; no definite D call. This CDR3 has 14 residues. Germline CDR1 reads MNHEY; CDR2 reads SMNVEV (reference sequence). V shed 3 bases and J shed 10 bases, with 13 bases lying between them. CDR3 region: CASSFASESSPLHF. The CDR3 DNA is TGTGCCAGCAGTTTCGCCAGTGAGAGCTCACCCCTCCACTTT.

J is TRBJ1-2 and V is TRBV5-1; 8 nucleotides match TRBD1. The CDR3 extends over 15 amino acids. V shed 4 bases, J shed 4 bases, and the junction held 9 bases outside the gene matches. Germline-derived CDR1 and CDR2 are SGHRS and YFSETQ. Here the CDR3 DNA reads TGCGCCAGCAGCCTAGGACAGGGTTCAGTCTATGGCTACACCTTC. Translation: CASSLGQGSVYGYTF.

The rearrangement joins TRBV6-2 or TRBV6-3 to TRBJ2-7; no reliable D call. The CDR3 has 11 residues. Trimming shortened V by 5 bases and J by 4 bases, and 6 bases separated the two germline ends. CDR1 is MNHEY, CDR2 SVGEGT, per germline. In nucleotides, the CDR3 is TGTGCCAGCAGTGACGCATACGAGCAGTACTTC. Translation gives CASSDAYEQYF.

The chain links TRBV4-2 to TRBJ1-6, with a weak D call TRBD1 (6 bases). V lost 3 bases to trimming and J lost 9 bases, with 15 bases between them. Germline V gene data show CDR1 as LGHNA and CDR2 as YNFKEQ. The CDR3 covers 15 residues. The CDR3 spells CASSHPGEVFSPLHF. The CDR3 DNA sequence: TGTGCCAGCAGCCACCCAGGGGAGGTGTTTTCACCCCTCCACTTT.

The J gene is TRBJ1-1, the V gene TRBV7-2; unclear D gene. The V gene's germline CDR1 is SGHTA and CDR2 FQGNSA. The CDR3 totals 15 residues. Trimming removed 11 bases from V and 2 bases from J, with 21 bases in between. This chain's CDR3 is CASHLNSLVNTEAFF. In nucleotides, the CDR3 is TGTGCCTCCCATCTGAATAGCCTGGTAAACACTGAAGCTTTCTTT.

The CDR3 DNA follows: TGTGCCAGCCGGGACGCCGAGAACTACGAGCAGTACTTC. It encodes CASRDAENYEQYF. The rearrangement uses TRBV6-4 and TRBJ2-7; D might be TRBD1 or TRBD2, each matching 5 bases. The germline gives CDR1 MRHNA, CDR2 SNTAGT. CDR3 length: 13 residues. Trimming cost V 8 bases and J 3 bases, with 14 bases left between them.

V usage is TRBV3-1 (or the pseudogene TRBV3-2) and J usage is TRBJ1-3; 8 bases align to TRBD1. CDR1 is LGHDT, CDR2 YNNKEL, per germline (reference sequence). The V segment lost 4 bases and the J segment 0 bases; nucleotides outside the gene matches: 8. The CDR3 runs to 17 residues. Here the CDR3 DNA reads TGTGCCAGCAGCCCTCAGGGGGCCCTGAGCTCTGGAAACACCATATATTTT. Translating gives CASSPQGALSSGNTIYF.

This chain links TRBV6-5 with TRBJ2-7, with TRBD1 matching 11 bases. Germline assignment: CDR1 MNHEY and CDR2 SVGAGI. The CDR3 loop spans 14 amino acids. V shed 2 bases, J shed 4 bases, and the junction held 1 base outside the gene matches. In nucleotides, the CDR3 is TGTGCCAGCAGTTACGGACAGGGGGCGTACGAGCAGTACTTC. Amino acids: CASSYGQGAYEQYF.

V is TRBV18 and J is TRBJ1-1; 7 bases agree with TRBD1. CDR3 length: 13 amino acids. V gave up 5 bases and J gave up 1 base; unmatched junction bases: 1. In germline, CDR1 is KGHSH, CDR2 LQKENI. The CDR3 region has the DNA TGTGCCAGCTCAGGGACAGCGAACACTGAAGCTTTCTTT. Encoded protein: CASSGTANTEAFF.

CDR3 protein: CASSSAVNTEAFF. The CDR3 DNA reads as TGTGCCAGTAGTTCAGCAGTGAACACTGAAGCTTTCTTT. The V gene is TRBV19, the J gene TRBJ1-1; D unclear. This CDR3 contains 13 residues. Germline V CDR1 and CDR2: LNHDA, SQIVND (reference sequence). V was clipped by 5 bases and J by 0 bases, with 7 bases between them.

The chain links TRBV6-5 to TRBJ2-7; the D gene is possibly TRBD2 (6 bases). The CDR3 runs to 16 residues. Trimming removed 0 bases from V and 2 bases from J, with 14 bases in between. The germline V gene encodes CDR1 MNHEY and CDR2 SVGAGI. CDR3 sequence (DNA): TGTGCCAGCAGTTACTCGGTTAGCGGAGACCCCTACGAGCAGTACTTC. Translated: CASSYSVSGDPYEQYF.

This clone was counted once. The chain recombines TRBV4-1 with TRBJ2-1; D is undetermined. V lost 1 base and J lost 5, with 18 bases in between. Per germline, CDR1 MGHRA and CDR2 YSYEKL. The CDR3 covers 17 residues. CDR3 nucleotide sequence: TGCGCCAGCAGCCAAGTTATCGTCTCGCGGATCCACAATGAGCAGTTCTTC. This encodes CASSQVIVSRIHNEQFF.